The clone carrying this TCR beta chain has only a few counts. Its antigen remains unidentified. The data originate from a study of T-cell memory formation after mild COVID-19. Study results and limitations: Memory sampled before infection contained some responding clones, suggesting cross-reactive memory joined.

CDR1 is GTSNPN, CDR2 SVGIG, per germline (reference sequence). V lost 2 bases, J lost 2 bases, and 14 bases lay in between. The length of the CDR3 is 15 residues. TCRalpha and TCRbeta libraries used 5'RACE with constant-segment primers and UMIs. TCRdb passed the 5' RACE reads through MiXCR, listing each CDR3 protein once. The table records approximately 450,000 distinct CDR3 sequences, 18% of them present only once. This clonotype originated in an adult woman who had mild COVID-19 (a few samples of this study predate the infection). Cell type and time point are not known. The chain is built from TRBV30 and TRBJ2-3; D is ambiguous. Sequencing input: PBMCs or a T cell subset sorted from them (not recorded which). The CDR3 region is CAWSLGSLDTDTQYF. The DNA for the CDR3 is TGTGCCTGGAGTTTGGGATCCTTGGACACAGATACGCAGTATTTT.